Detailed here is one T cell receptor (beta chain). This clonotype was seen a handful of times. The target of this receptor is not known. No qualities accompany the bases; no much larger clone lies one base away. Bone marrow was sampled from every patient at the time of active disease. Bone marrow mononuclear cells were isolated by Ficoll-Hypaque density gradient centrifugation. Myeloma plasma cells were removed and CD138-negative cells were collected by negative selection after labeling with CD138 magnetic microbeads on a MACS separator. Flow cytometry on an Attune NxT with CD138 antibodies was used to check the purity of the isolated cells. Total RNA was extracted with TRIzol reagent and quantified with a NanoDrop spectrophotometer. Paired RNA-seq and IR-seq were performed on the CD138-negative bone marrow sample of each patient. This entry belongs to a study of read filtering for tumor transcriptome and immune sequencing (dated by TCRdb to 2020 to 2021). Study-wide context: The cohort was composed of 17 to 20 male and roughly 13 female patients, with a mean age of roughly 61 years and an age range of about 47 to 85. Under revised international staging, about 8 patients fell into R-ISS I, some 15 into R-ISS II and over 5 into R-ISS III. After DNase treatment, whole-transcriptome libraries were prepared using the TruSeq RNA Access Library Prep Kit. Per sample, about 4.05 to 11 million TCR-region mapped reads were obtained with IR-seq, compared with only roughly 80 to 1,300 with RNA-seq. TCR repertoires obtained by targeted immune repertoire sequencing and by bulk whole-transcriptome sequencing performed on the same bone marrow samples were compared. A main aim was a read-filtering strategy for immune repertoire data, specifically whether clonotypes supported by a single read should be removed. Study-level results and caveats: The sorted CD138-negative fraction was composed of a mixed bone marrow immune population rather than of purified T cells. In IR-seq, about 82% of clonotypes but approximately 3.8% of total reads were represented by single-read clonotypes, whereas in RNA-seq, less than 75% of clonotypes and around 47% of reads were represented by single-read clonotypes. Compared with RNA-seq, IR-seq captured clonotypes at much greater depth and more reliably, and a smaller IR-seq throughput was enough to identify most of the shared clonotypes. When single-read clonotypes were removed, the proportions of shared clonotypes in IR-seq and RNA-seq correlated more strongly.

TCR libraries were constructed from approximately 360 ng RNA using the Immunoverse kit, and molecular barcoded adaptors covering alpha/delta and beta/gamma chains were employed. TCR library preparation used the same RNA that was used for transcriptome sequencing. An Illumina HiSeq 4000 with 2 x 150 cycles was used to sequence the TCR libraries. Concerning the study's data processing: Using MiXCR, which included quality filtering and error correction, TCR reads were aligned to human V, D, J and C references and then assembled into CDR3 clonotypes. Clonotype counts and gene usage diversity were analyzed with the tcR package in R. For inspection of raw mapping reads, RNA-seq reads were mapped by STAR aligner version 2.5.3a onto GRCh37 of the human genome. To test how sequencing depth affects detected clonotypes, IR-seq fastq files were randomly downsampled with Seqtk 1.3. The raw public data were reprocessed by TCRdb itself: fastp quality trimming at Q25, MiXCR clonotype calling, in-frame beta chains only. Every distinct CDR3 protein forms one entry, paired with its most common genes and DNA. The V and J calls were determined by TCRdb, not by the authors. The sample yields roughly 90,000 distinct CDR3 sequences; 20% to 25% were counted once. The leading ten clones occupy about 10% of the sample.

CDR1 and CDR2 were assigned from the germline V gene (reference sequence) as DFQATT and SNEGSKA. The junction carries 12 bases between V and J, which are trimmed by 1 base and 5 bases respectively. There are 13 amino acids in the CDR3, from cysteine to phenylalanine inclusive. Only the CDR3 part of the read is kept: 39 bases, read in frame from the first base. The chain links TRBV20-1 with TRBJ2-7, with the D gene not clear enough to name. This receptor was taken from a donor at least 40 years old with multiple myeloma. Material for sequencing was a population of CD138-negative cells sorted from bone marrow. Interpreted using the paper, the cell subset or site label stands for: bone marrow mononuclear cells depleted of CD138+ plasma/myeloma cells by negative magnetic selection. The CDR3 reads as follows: CSARGTLFNEQYF. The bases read TGCAGTGCTAGAGGAACTCTCTTTAACGAGCAGTACTTC.